This is a list of T cell receptor beta chains from one sample in a study of identical twins. TCRdb re-analysed the 5' RACE reads in MiXCR, keeping a single row per CDR3 protein. This table holds around 500,000 distinct CDR3 sequences, 14% found once. This sample was also put to use in a study of yellow fever vaccine responses in identical twins.

Sequenced input: CD4+ T cells sorted from blood. Receptor source: a woman under 30 in good health. Each CDR3 is given with its conserved first and last residue. A D gene is named only where the DNA matches it firmly. Where a row states a size, it is once, few, many or the class of an expanded clone; other rows omit it.

TRBJ2-1,TRBV4-1,many,NA,TGCGCCAGCAGCCAAATGGGTAGCGGTAACAATGAGCAGTTCTTC,CASSQMGSGNNEQFF
TRBJ2-2,TRBV6-1,few,TRBD1,TGTGCCAGCAGAGCCACAGGGGGCTTCACCGGGGAGCTGTTTTTT,CASRATGGFTGELFF
TRBJ2-1,TRBV10-3,few,NA,TGTGCCATCAGTGCACAGGTCGCGTCTGAGCAGTTCTTC,CAISAQVASEQFF
TRBJ2-5,TRBV4-3,few,TRBD1,TGCGCCAGCAGCCAAGATATCGACAGGGGGCGGGAGACCCAGTACTTC,CASSQDIDRGRETQYF
TRBJ1-1,TRBV7-3,NA,NA,TGTGCCAGCAGCTTAACGAGGGGGAACACTGAAGCTTTCTTT,CASSLTRGNTEAFF
TRBJ2-7,TRBV18,NA,TRBD1,TGTGCCAGCTCACAGGGACAGGGTGGCGAGCAGTACTTC,CASSQGQGGEQYF
TRBJ2-3,TRBV6-1,few,NA,TGTGCCAGCAGCCCTTATCGGGGGTTGGATACGCAGTATTTT,CASSPYRGLDTQYF
TRBJ1-4,TRBV6-4,few,NA,TGTGCCAGCAGTGAGTCCCCAGGGGCCTATGAAAAACTGTTTTTT,CASSESPGAYEKLFF
TRBJ2-2,TRBV20-1,few,NA,TGCAGTGCCAATAACGAAAACACCGGGGAGCTGTTTTTT,CSANNENTGELFF
TRBJ2-5,TRBV5-6,few,NA,TGTGCCAGCAGCTTGGGGTTCATAAAAGAGACCCAGTACTTC,CASSLGFIKETQYF
TRBJ2-1,TRBV3-1,few,NA,TGTGCCAGCAGCCAAGATCAGGGATACAATGAGCAGTTCTTC,CASSQDQGYNEQFF
TRBJ2-1,TRBV20-1,NA,NA,TGCAGTGCTGACAGGTTTAGCTCCTACAATGAGCAGTTCTTC,CSADRFSSYNEQFF
TRBJ2-1,TRBV20-1,NA,TRBD2,TGCAGTGCTAGAAACAATCGCCGCGGACTAGCGGGAGCGGGTGAGCAGTTCTTC,CSARNNRRGLAGAGEQFF
TRBJ1-1,TRBV28,few,NA,TGTGCCAGCAGTGGTTGGGGGGGCCGGACTGAAGCTTTCTTT,CASSGWGGRTEAFF
TRBJ2-7,TRBV5-1,NA,NA,TGCGCCAGCAGCTTGGTATTACAGAGCGAGCAGTACTTC,CASSLVLQSEQYF
TRBJ2-3,TRBV11-3,NA,NA,TGTGCCAGCAGCTCCCAATCGAGGTCCGGAGATACGCAGTATTTT,CASSSQSRSGDTQYF
TRBJ2-5,TRBV6-2/TRBV6-3,once,TRBD1,TGTGCCAGCAGGCTCCAAGACAGGGGAAAAGAGACCCAGTACTTC,CASRLQDRGKETQYF
TRBJ2-2,TRBV7-2,NA,NA,TGTGCCAGCAGCTCTCCAGCGTCCAGAGGGGAGCTGTTTTTT,CASSSPASRGELFF
TRBJ2-3,TRBV18,NA,TRBD2,TGTGCCAGCTCACCACAGAGCGGGGGGAGCACAGATACGCAGTATTTT,CASSPQSGGSTDTQYF
TRBJ2-5,TRBV21-1,NA,NA,TGTGCCAGCAGCGGTCCGGGACAGGGTTTTGTCGAGACCCAGTACTTC,CASSGPGQGFVETQYF
TRBJ2-7,TRBV7-9,NA,TRBD1,TGTGCCAGCAGCCTTGACAGGGGACGGTTCGACGAGCAGTACTTC,CASSLDRGRFDEQYF
TRBJ2-7,TRBV10-3,NA,NA,TGTGCCATCAGTGAGTCGACTGGGGGAGCCACACACGAGCAGTACTTC,CAISESTGGATHEQYF
TRBJ2-3,TRBV3-1,few,NA,TGTGCCACCACGGACAGTTTGGCTCGCACAGATACGCAGTATTTT,CATTDSLARTDTQYF
TRBJ2-1,TRBV6-5,few,NA,TGTGCCAGCGGCATTACAACTGAGCAGTTCTTC,CASGITTEQFF
TRBJ1-5,TRBV2,many,NA,TGTGCCAGTCACAGGGTTGCAAATCAGCCCCAGCATTTT,CASHRVANQPQHF
TRBJ2-7,TRBV4-2,few,TRBD1,TGTGCCAGCAGCCAAGGCCCCAGGGGGCGGGACGAGCAGTACTTC,CASSQGPRGRDEQYF
TRBJ2-1,TRBV5-1,many,NA,TGCGCCAGCAGCTTGACTGGCCTCTTACGCGATGAGCAGTTCTTC,CASSLTGLLRDEQFF
TRBJ2-7,TRBV5-1,NA,NA,TGCGCCACCACACCGGAGACAGGTCGATACGAGCAGTACTTC,CATTPETGRYEQYF
TRBJ1-1,TRBV7-9,NA,NA,TGTGCCAGCAGCTTTTTGGGGGGGGACACTGAAGCTTTCTTT,CASSFLGGDTEAFF
TRBJ1-2,TRBV5-1,many,NA,TGCGCCAGCAGCTTGCTCGGGGGGACCAACTATGGCTACACCTTC,CASSLLGGTNYGYTF
TRBJ2-4,TRBV13,few,TRBD2,TGTGCCAGCAGCCCTCATAGAGCGGGAGGGCCGGGGAACATTCAGTACTTC,CASSPHRAGGPGNIQYF
TRBJ2-3,TRBV9,NA,NA,TGTGCCAGCAGCGTTGGGGGACTCACAGATACGCAGTATTTT,CASSVGGLTDTQYF
TRBJ2-1,TRBV11-2,NA,NA,TGTGCCAGCAGCTTCCATATGTCCGGACAGAGCTCCTACAATGGGCAGTTCTTC,CASSFHMSGQSSYNGQFF
TRBJ2-5,TRBV3-1,few,TRBD2,TGTGCCAGCAGCCAAGATTTGGGTAGGCGGGAGCCTCGGGGGACCCAGTACTTC,CASSQDLGRREPRGTQYF
TRBJ2-7,TRBV6-2/TRBV6-3,NA,TRBD2,TGTGCCAGCATCAACGGGGGGAGCTCCTACGAGCAGTACTTC,CASINGGSSYEQYF
TRBJ2-7,TRBV12-3/TRBV12-4,many,NA,TGTGCCAGCAGTTTATGGAGGGCTTTACGAGACGAGCAGTACTTC,CASSLWRALRDEQYF
TRBJ2-7,TRBV20-1,NA,TRBD1,TGCAGTGCTAGGCCGGGACAGGGTAAATACGAGCAGTACTTC,CSARPGQGKYEQYF
TRBJ2-5,TRBV5-4,few,TRBD1,TGTGCCAGCAGAGGGACAGGGGGCACGGAGACCCAGTACTTC,CASRGTGGTETQYF
TRBJ2-5,TRBV29-1,NA,TRBD2,TGCAGCGTTGGAAGACCGGGGGGCCAAGAGACCCAGTACTTC,CSVGRPGGQETQYF
TRBJ2-3,TRBV5-1,few,NA,TGCGCCAGCAGCTTGGTGGAGGGACCCCGAATAGATACGCAGTATTTT,CASSLVEGPRIDTQYF
TRBJ1-2,TRBV12-3/TRBV12-4,few,NA,TGTGCCAGCAGTTTAGTTCAGGGTCATGGCTACACCTTC,CASSLVQGHGYTF
TRBJ2-7,TRBV6-5,few,NA,TGTGCCAGCAGTTCTCCTAGTCTTACCTACGAGCAGTACTTC,CASSSPSLTYEQYF
TRBJ1-2,TRBV15,NA,TRBD1,TGTGCCACCAGCAGTGGGACAGGGGGCGTGAAACGAGGCTACACCTTC,CATSSGTGGVKRGYTF